The 26 T cell receptor beta chains reported below all come from one sample, sequenced in a study of T-cell memory formation after mild COVID-19. A single record per CDR3 protein comes from TCRdb applying MiXCR to the 5' RACE reads. Of about 190,000 distinct CDR3 sequences listed, under 30% were seen once; the top ten hold about an eighth. What was sequenced was PBMCs or a T cell subset sorted from them (not recorded which). Receptor source: an adult woman who had mild COVID-19 (a few samples of this study predate the infection). Cell type and time point are not known.

This clonotype was picked up a small number of times. This sequence joins TRBV5-1 and TRBJ2-2, with a possible D match to TRBD2 (6 bases). The germline gives CDR1 SGHRS, CDR2 YFSETQ. The V end lost 4 bases, the J end lost 5 bases, and 9 bases lay between the germline ends. This CDR3 spans 13 amino acids. Written as DNA, the CDR3 is TGCGCCAGCAGCCCGGAGGGAACCGGGGAGCTGTTTTTT. This sequence encodes CASSPEGTGELFF.

The chain employs TRBV5-1 and TRBJ2-7, with D perhaps given as TRBD1 or TRBD2 (6 bases each). Deletions cut 0 bases from V and 8 bases from J, with 18 bases between. CDR1 is SGHRS, CDR2 YFSETQ, per germline. The CDR3 spans 15 residues. In DNA, the CDR3 is TGCGCCAGCAGCTTGGCGGGGGCTACCCCTACGAAGCAGTACGTC. This codes for CASSLAGATPTKQYV.

This clonotype is a singleton in its sample. The chain recombines TRBV7-3 with TRBJ2-3, with TRBD1 matching 8 bases. The CDR3 runs 16 residues. CDR1 is SGHTA, CDR2 FQGTGA, per germline. The J segment lost 5 bases and the V segment lost 3 bases, leaving 10 bases of the junction unmatched. This chain's CDR3 is CASSFSGTGTGDTQYF. The CDR3 DNA sequence: TGTGCCAGCAGCTTTTCTGGGACAGGAACGGGAGATACGCAGTATTTT.

The chain carries TRBV7-2 and TRBJ2-1, with D maybe TRBD2 (6 bases). V gave up 3 bases and J gave up 9 bases, with 21 bases separating them. Germline CDR1 and CDR2: SGHTA and FQGNSA. The CDR3 extends over 16 amino acids. In DNA form, the CDR3 reads TGTGCCAGCAGCTTTGCGGGCGGGGTCTGGTCTAGTGAGCAGTTCTTC. This sequence encodes CASSFAGGVWSSEQFF.

This clonotype was counted between two and nine times. The rearrangement links TRBV12-3 or TRBV12-4 to TRBJ2-3; TRBD1 agrees at 12 bases. V lost 6 bases and J lost 2; bases outside the gene matches: 3. This CDR3 comprises 15 residues. The CDR3 loop is CASRTGQGATDTQYF. In DNA form, the CDR3 reads TGTGCCAGCAGAACGGGACAGGGGGCCACAGATACGCAGTATTTT.

This clonotype was seen more than once but under ten times. The V call is TRBV4-1, the J call TRBJ2-2; 7 bases fit TRBD2. The V segment lost 4 bases and the J segment 0 bases; nucleotides outside the gene matches: 8. Germline V gene lookup returns CDR1 MGHRA and CDR2 YSYEKL. The CDR3 spans 17 residues. This CDR3 reads CASSRDSAGANTGELFF. The CDR3 bases are TGCGCCAGCAGCCGAGACTCCGCGGGGGCGAACACCGGGGAGCTGTTTTTT.

The V and J genes are TRBV13 and TRBJ1-1, with 7 bases matching TRBD1. The germline CDR1 and CDR2 sequences are PRHDT and FYEKMQ (reference sequence). The ends lost 5 bases at V and 5 bases at J; junction bases unmatched: 14. CDR3 length: 16 residues. The CDR3 region is CASSPTGAGVGTEAFF. The CDR3 DNA reads TGTGCCAGCAGCCCAACAGGGGCAGGTGTGGGAACTGAAGCTTTCTTT.

This clonotype was picked up a small number of times. The chain recombines TRBV5-6 with TRBJ2-6, with D tentatively TRBD1 (5 bases). The CDR3 has 16 residues. V was clipped by 0 bases and J by 1 base, with 8 bases between them. CDR1 SGHDT and CDR2 YYEEEE come from the germline V gene. The CDR3 sequence: CASSLDRISGANVLTF. In nucleotides, the CDR3 is TGTGCCAGCAGCTTGGACAGGATTTCTGGGGCCAACGTCCTGACTTTC.

This chain links TRBV28 with TRBJ1-1; no reliable D call. The length of the CDR3 is 12 residues. The V gene lost 0 bases and the J gene lost 6 bases, with 5 bases spanning the gap. From germline, CDR1 is MDHEN and CDR2 SYDVKM. The CDR3 DNA follows: TGTGCCAGCAGTTTATGGCGCGCTGAAGCTTTCTTT. It yields the protein CASSLWRAEAFF. Complete variable domain (other parts from reference TRBV28 and TRBJ1-1): DVKVTQSSRYLVKRTGEKVFLECVQDMDHENMFWYRQDPGLGLRLIYFSYDVKMKEKGDIPEGYSVSREKKERFSLILESASTNQTSMYLCASSLWRAEAFFGQGTRLTVV.

V is TRBV21-1 and J is TRBJ1-5; TRBD1, as called in the table, went unchecked against the DNA. TRBV21-1 is noted as a pseudogene. The CDR3 totals 17 residues. The CDR3 spells CASSKISTGGEGQPQHF. The CDR3, as DNA: TGTGCCAGCAGCAAAATTTCAACAGGGGGAGAAGGTCAGCCCCAGCATTTT.

The chain is built from TRBV12-3 or TRBV12-4 and TRBJ1-1; a possible D gene is TRBD1 (5 bases). The V end was cut by 1 base, the J end by 9 bases, with 12 bases between. The CDR3 length is 13 residues. The CDR3 region is CASSLGDLVKAFF. The DNA of the CDR3 is TGTGCCAGCAGTTTAGGGGACCTCGTAAAAGCTTTCTTT.

In this sample, this clonotype turned up many times. The rearrangement uses TRBV10-2 and TRBJ2-7; D gene uncertain. The CDR3 sequence is 13 residues long. Germline CDR1 WSHSY, CDR2 SAAADI. V lost 4 bases and J 2 bases, leaving 9 bases between the germline ends. CDR3 sequence: CASSGPPTYEQYF. The CDR3 DNA is TGCGCCAGCAGTGGACCGCCAACCTACGAGCAGTACTTC.

J is TRBJ1-4 and V is TRBV5-1; 7 bases map to TRBD1. V shed 6 bases, J shed 6 bases, and the junction held 11 bases outside the gene matches. CDR1 is SGHRS, CDR2 YFSETQ, per germline. The CDR3 is made up of 15 amino acids. CDR3 bases: TGCGCCAGCAATACTGGTGCAGGGGGAGATGAAAAACTGTTTTTT. This encodes CASNTGAGGDEKLFF. The variable domain in full, with the rest retrieved from reference TRBV5-1 and TRBJ1-4, is KAGVTQTPRYLIKTRGQQVTLSCSPISGHRSVSWYQQTPGQGLQFLFEYFSETQRNKGNFPGRFSGRQFSNSRSEMNVSTLELGDSALYLCASNTGAGGDEKLFFGSGTQLSVL.

The sample holds many counts of this clonotype. The CDR3 here is CASSAFMGETQYF. For the CDR3, the DNA is TGTGCCAGCTCAGCCTTTATGGGAGAGACCCAGTACTTC. The chain links TRBV18 to TRBJ2-5, with D uncertain. Trimming stripped 5 bases from V and 4 bases from J, with 11 bases between. Germline V gives CDR1 KGHSH, CDR2 LQKENI. The CDR3 consists of 13 residues.

This clonotype was picked up a small number of times. The V gene is TRBV7-3, the J gene TRBJ1-1, with D possibly TRBD1 on 5 matching bases. CDR3 size: 14 residues. With 5 bases removed from V and 4 bases from J, the gap between germline ends came to 14 bases. Germline V gives CDR1 SGHTA, CDR2 FQGTGA. CDR3 DNA sequence: TGTGCCAGCAGCCCCGGGGCAGGGAGCACTGAAGCTTTCTTT. Translated, it gives CASSPGAGSTEAFF.

In its sample, this clonotype was seen a few times. The chain carries TRBV7-2 and TRBJ2-5; weak D call: TRBD2 (6 bases). V was cut by 3 bases and J by 7 bases, with 12 bases left in between. The length of the CDR3 is 13 residues. Germline assignment: CDR1 SGHTA and CDR2 FQGNSA. CDR3 sequence: CASSFGPGGTQYF. The CDR3 DNA is TGTGCCAGCAGCTTTGGGCCCGGGGGGACCCAGTACTTC.

The sample holds a few counts of this clonotype. The rearrangement links TRBV4-1 to TRBJ2-2, with TRBD2 matching 11 bases. Per the germline V gene, CDR1 is MGHRA and CDR2 is YSYEKL. Trimming at V came to 4 bases and at J to 10 bases, leaving 8 bases not matched to a gene. This CDR3 has 15 residues. CDR3 in amino acids: CASSPISGGAEELFF. CDR3 nucleotide sequence: TGCGCCAGCAGCCCGATTAGCGGGGGGGCAGAGGAGCTGTTTTTT.

Comments on this clonotype: A read error may account for a junction end that differs from germline. The rearrangement joins TRBV12-3 or TRBV12-4 to TRBJ1-5; 8 nucleotides match TRBD1. CDR3 length equals 15 residues. The CDR3 protein is CASSLGQGGNQPQHF. The CDR3 DNA reads as TGTGCCAGCAGCTTAGGACAGGGCGGGAATCAGCCCCAGCATTTT.

This clonotype was counted only a few times. The rearrangement joins TRBV19 to TRBJ1-1, with 7 positions matching TRBD1. The CDR3 is made up of 16 amino acids. Trimming cost V 3 bases and J 6 bases; bases outside gene matches: 13. Germline V gives CDR1 LNHDA, CDR2 SQIVND (reference sequence). CDR3 residues: CASSMGKNRGFAEAFF. The CDR3 DNA reads TGTGCCAGTAGTATGGGCAAAAACAGGGGTTTCGCTGAAGCTTTCTTT.

This clonotype has more than one count but fewer than ten. The V call is TRBV12-3 or TRBV12-4, the J call TRBJ2-3; no reliable D call. The ends were cut back, 5 bases at V and 3 bases at J, with 9 bases in the middle. The CDR3 contains 13 residues. The CDR3 loop is CASSPRITDTQYF. The CDR3 DNA follows: TGTGCCAGCAGTCCGCGGATTACAGATACGCAGTATTTT.

There are many counts of this clonotype. V gene TRBV20-1 combines with J gene TRBJ2-1; 8 positions agree with TRBD2. CDR1 is DFQATT, CDR2 SNEGSKA, per germline (reference sequence). There are 14 residues in the CDR3. J was trimmed by 3 bases and V by 3 bases; bases with no gene match: 4. In DNA, the CDR3 is TGCAGTGCTAGCGGGGGGGCCGACTACAATGAGCAGTTCTTC. This sequence encodes CSASGGADYNEQFF.

J is TRBJ2-1 and V is TRBV7-9; 9 bases line up with TRBD1. Germline CDR1 SEHNR, CDR2 FQNEAQ (reference sequence). After removal of 5 bases from V and 7 bases from J, the junction contained 9 bases not matched to a gene. There are 15 residues in the CDR3. This CDR3 is CASSKQGAFGNEQFF. The CDR3 coding sequence is TGTGCCAGCAGCAAACAGGGGGCTTTTGGGAATGAGCAGTTCTTC.

The sample holds a few counts of this clonotype. The gene calls are TRBV7-8 and TRBJ1-1, with 9 bases aligning to TRBD1. The germline CDR1 and CDR2 sequences are SGHVS and FQNEAQ. This CDR3 has 15 amino acids. J gave up 1 base and V 1 base, and 1 base lay outside the gene matches. Written as DNA, the CDR3 is TGTGCCAGCAGCTTAGGACAGGGGGAGAACACTGAAGCTTTCTTT. Protein product: CASSLGQGENTEAFF.

The chain links TRBV7-6 to TRBJ1-1, with TRBD1 as a possible D gene (5 bases). The CDR3 contains 13 residues. CDR1 and CDR2 (germline): SGHVS, FNYEAQ. Trimming stripped 4 bases from V and 4 bases from J, with 10 bases between. In DNA form, the CDR3 reads TGTGCCAGCAGCTCGACAGCTTCCACTGAAGCTTTCTTT. This translates into CASSSTASTEAFF.

This clonotype was found a few times. The genes are TRBV20-1 and TRBJ1-2; D unclear. Per the germline V gene, CDR1 is DFQATT and CDR2 is SNEGSKA (reference sequence). The V end was cut by 1 base, the J end by 8 bases, with 11 bases between. The CDR3 is 12 amino acids. The CDR3, as DNA: TGCAGTGCTAGAGCCTCAATGGGCGGCTACACCTTC. Amino acids: CSARASMGGYTF.

This chain joins TRBV4-3 and TRBJ2-1; the match to TRBD2 covers 8 bases. V lost 4 bases and J lost 1; bases outside the gene matches: 12. This CDR3 has 18 amino acids. CDR1 and CDR2 (germline): LGHNA, YSLEER. The CDR3: CASSPSGTSKYSYNEQFF. The CDR3 DNA follows: TGCGCCAGCAGCCCAAGCGGGACTAGTAAATATTCCTACAATGAGCAGTTCTTC.